This T cell receptor (beta chain) was found in a study of blood T cell repertoires in COVID-19. The overall study: Material from acute and convalescent COVID-19 was sourced from the United States, Italy and Spain. The analysed material was cDNA or gDNA that came from T cells, B-cell-depleted T cells, or PBMCs.

This clone was counted a few times. The CDR3 runs to 20 residues. V lost 3 bases, J lost 2 bases, and 11 bases stayed unmatched. Germline V gene data show CDR1 as LGHDT and CDR2 as YNNKEL (reference sequence). Per the original data handling: Reference gene primer amplification gave estimated nucleated cell counts. Only in-frame clones appear in the TCRdb table, and some are missing; sequencing was by immunoSEQ multiplex PCR. The V and J calls and clone size were taken over from that table, and D and trimming were inferred from the DNA. The data show around 40,000 clones, with 75% to 90% seen just once and 24% held by the top ten.

This sequence joins TRBV3-1 (or the pseudogene TRBV3-2) and TRBJ2-1; 15 bases map to TRBD2. The source is a man aged 45-60 years with active or convalescent COVID-19. Sequencing was carried out using peripheral blood. The CDR3 loop reads CASSHPGLAGGPGPYNEQFF. The CDR3 nucleotides read TGTGCCAGCAGCCACCCCGGACTAGCGGGAGGGCCTGGGCCCTACAATGAGCAGTTCTTC.